This passage covers 18 T cell receptor beta chains from one sample sequenced in a study of T-cell reconstitution after alpha-beta-depleted transplantation in children. Unique molecular identifiers were incorporated into the prepared TCRbeta library. TCRdb re-derived calls from the PCR reads in MiXCR, one entry per CDR3 protein. In the table there are about 440,000 distinct CDR3 sequences, over 40% of which are singletons. The sequencing used PBMCs, collected before TCRalphabeta/CD19-depleted stem cell transplant. These receptor sequences come from a girl aged 2-10 years with aplastic anemia, due to receive a stem cell transplant.

In regard to this clonotype: At one boundary the junction diverges from the germline segment, which might be a read error. J is TRBJ2-7 and V is TRBV10-3, with no clear D. The germline gives CDR1 ENHRY, CDR2 SYGVKD. The CDR3 extends over 14 amino acids. DNA for the CDR3: TGTGCCGTAGGAGCAGCTAGGGCGACCTACGAGCTGTCCTTC. Translation gives CAVGAARATYELSF.

This clonotype was counted once. The rearrangement joins TRBV7-3 to TRBJ2-5; 7 bases align to TRBD2. The CDR3 contains 14 residues. In germline, CDR1 is SGHTA, CDR2 FQGTGA. Trimming cost V 1 base and J 5 bases; bases outside gene matches: 4. The CDR3 region is CASSLNGGGETQYF. In nucleotides, the CDR3 is TGTGCCAGCAGCTTAAATGGCGGGGGTGAGACCCAGTACTTC.

This clonotype was recorded at least ten times. Here the CDR3 DNA reads TGCGCCAGCAGCCAAGAATCCCGGGGGCGCTTCTATGGCTACACCTTC. Translation gives CASSQESRGRFYGYTF. This sequence joins TRBV4-3 and TRBJ1-2, with TRBD1 as a possible D gene (6 bases). The CDR3 is 16 residues long. Trimming left V 0 bases short and J 4 bases short, with 15 bases between. Germline assignment: CDR1 LGHNA and CDR2 YSLEER.

This clonotype was seen repeatedly, ten times or more. The chain employs TRBV28 and TRBJ1-4; the D is unclear. There are 16 residues in the CDR3. CDR1 is MDHEN and CDR2 is SYDVKM in the germline V gene. Trimming took off 5 bases at V and 7 bases at J, with 20 bases between the two ends. For the CDR3, the DNA is TGTGCCAGCAGTCCCCTTGGATGGCCCGAGGGTGAAAAACTGTTTTTT. Amino acid sequence: CASSPLGWPEGEKLFF.

This clonotype was detected only a few times. The chain combines TRBV20-1 with TRBJ2-7, with 9 bases that match TRBD1. Trimming removed 5 bases from V and 5 bases from J; junction bases left unmatched: 7. Germline assignment: CDR1 DFQATT and CDR2 SNEGSKA (reference sequence). CDR3 size: 13 residues. The CDR3 bases are TGCAGTGCTCTAGGACAGGGGAGCCACGAGCAGTACTTC. It codes for CSALGQGSHEQYF.

This clonotype came up many times. CDR3: CASSFGTYEAFF. CDR3 DNA: TGTGCCAGCAGTTTCGGGACTTATGAAGCTTTCTTT. This chain uses TRBV12-3 or TRBV12-4 with TRBJ1-1, with a weak D call TRBD1 (5 bases). CDR3 size: 12 residues. The germline V and J ends were trimmed by 3 bases and 7 bases, with 9 bases remaining between them.

This clonotype was found a few times. V is TRBV9 and J is TRBJ2-5; tentative D call: TRBD2 (5 bases). V was clipped by 1 base and J by 0 bases, with 7 bases between them. The CDR3 sequence is 14 residues long. Looked up from germline, CDR1 is SGDLS and CDR2 is YYNGEE. CDR3 protein: CASSVSTNQETQYF. The CDR3 DNA follows: TGTGCCAGCAGCGTATCGACTAACCAAGAGACCCAGTACTTC.

This clonotype has a single count. V is TRBV5-1 and J is TRBJ2-3, with D possibly matching TRBD2 (6 bases). Germline CDR1 reads SGHRS; CDR2 reads YFSETQ. V lost 0 bases and J 2 bases, leaving 13 bases between the germline ends. The CDR3 covers 16 residues. CDR3 sequence: CASSLAGTFTTDTQYF. The CDR3 coding sequence is TGCGCCAGCAGCTTGGCCGGGACTTTCACCACAGATACGCAGTATTTT.

This clonotype was detected once. The CDR3 DNA follows: TGTGCCAGCAGCCCCGGGCCCCTAGGGGACGAGCAGTACTTC. Translating it yields CASSPGPLGDEQYF. The rearrangement joins TRBV9 to TRBJ2-7; weak D call: TRBD1 (5 bases). V was cut by 4 bases and J by 5 bases, with 16 bases left in between. In germline, CDR1 is SGDLS, CDR2 YYNGEE. The CDR3 totals 14 residues. The complete variable domain, with remaining parts taken from reference TRBV9 and TRBJ2-7, reads DSGVTQTPKHLITATGQRVTLRCSPRSGDLSVYWYQQSLDQGLQFLIQYYNGEERAKGNILERFSAQQFPDLHSELNLSSLELGDSALYFCASSPGPLGDEQYFGPGTRLTVT.

This clonotype was counted many times. The CDR3 sequence: CSARVPGLFNYGYTF. The CDR3 DNA is TGCAGTGCTAGAGTCCCGGGACTTTTTAACTATGGCTACACCTTC. The chain couples TRBV20-1 to TRBJ1-2, with D possibly TRBD1 on 5 matching bases. The CDR3 totals 15 residues. The V gene lost 1 base and the J gene lost 1 base, with 13 bases spanning the gap. Germline-derived CDR1 and CDR2 are DFQATT and SNEGSKA (reference sequence).

The chain joins TRBV5-1 to TRBJ2-2; 7 nucleotides line up with TRBD1. CDR1 is SGHRS, CDR2 YFSETQ, per germline. This CDR3 contains 13 residues. After removal of 4 bases from V and 5 bases from J, the junction contained 2 bases not matched to a gene. CDR3 loop: CASSKQGTGELFF. The CDR3 nucleotides read TGCGCCAGCAGCAAACAGGGGACCGGGGAGCTGTTTTTT.

The genes are TRBV7-2 and TRBJ2-3; the D gene is possibly TRBD2 (6 bases). The CDR3 is made up of 17 amino acids. V shed 4 bases and J shed 1 base, with 18 bases lying between them. Looked up from germline, CDR1 is SGHTA and CDR2 is FQGNSA. The CDR3 is CASSSFGAGIGTDTQYF. CDR3 nucleotides: TGTGCCAGCAGCTCCTTCGGGGCGGGGATCGGCACAGATACGCAGTATTTT.

In regard to this clonotype: A read error may be the cause here, since a much bigger clone is one base away. This CDR3 fails to terminate in the conserved phenylalanine or tryptophan, so it likely reflects a read error. The chain carries TRBV12-5 and TRBJ2-1; the D gene is possibly TRBD2 (5 bases). The CDR3 covers 14 residues. V shed 2 bases and J shed 5 bases, with 10 bases lying between them. Germline V gives CDR1 LGHNT, CDR2 FRNRAP. The CDR3 spells CASGLWRADNEQFL. The DNA of the CDR3 is TGTGCTAGTGGTTTGTGGCGGGCCGACAATGAGCAGTTCTTG.

Comment on this clonotype: This clone may be a read error of a much larger clone one base away. The chain uses TRBV5-1 and TRBJ1-2; TRBD1 matches 10 bases. Germline lookup yields CDR1 SGHRS and CDR2 YFSETQ. The CDR3 covers 14 residues. The CDR3 loop reads CASSPGTGVYGDTF. The CDR3 coding sequence is TGCGCCAGCAGCCCCGGGACAGGGGTCTATGGCGACACCTTC.

CDR3 in amino acids: CASMRTGGSYEQYF. DNA for the CDR3: TGTGCCAGCATGCGAACAGGGGGCTCCTACGAGCAGTACTTC. V and J are TRBV12-3 or TRBV12-4 and TRBJ2-7, with 8 bases matching TRBD1. This CDR3 region has 14 residues. Trimming took 7 bases from V and 0 from J; bases not matched to a gene: 5.

This clonotype appeared once. This rearrangement joins TRBV30 to TRBJ2-7; 10 nucleotides line up with TRBD1. This CDR3 region has 16 residues. Germline V gene data show CDR1 as GTSNPN and CDR2 as SVGIG (reference sequence). J lost 2 bases, V lost 1 base, and 8 bases had no gene match. For the CDR3, the DNA is TGTGCCTGGAGTGGGGCCGGGACAGGGGACCCCTACGAGCAGTACTTC. This encodes CAWSGAGTGDPYEQYF.

The chain has TRBV11-2 and TRBJ2-2; 7 bases match TRBD2. Germline lookup yields CDR1 SGHAT and CDR2 FQNNGV. The CDR3 spans 15 residues. V was pared by 5 bases and J by 6 bases, with 9 bases of the junction left unmatched. CDR3 nucleotide sequence: TGTGCCAGCAGCCCATGGACTAGGGTGGCCGGGGAGCTGTTTTTT. Its protein product is CASSPWTRVAGELFF.

This clonotype was seen only a few times. The chain links TRBV10-2 to TRBJ2-3; 8 nucleotides align to TRBD2. Germline V gene data show CDR1 as WSHSY and CDR2 as SAAADI. The trim removed 6 bases at V and 7 bases at J, leaving 12 bases unmatched. CDR3 length: 15 amino acids. The CDR3: CASSVPGLERHTQYF. CDR3 sequence (DNA): TGCGCCAGCAGCGTGCCGGGACTAGAAAGGCATACGCAGTATTTT.